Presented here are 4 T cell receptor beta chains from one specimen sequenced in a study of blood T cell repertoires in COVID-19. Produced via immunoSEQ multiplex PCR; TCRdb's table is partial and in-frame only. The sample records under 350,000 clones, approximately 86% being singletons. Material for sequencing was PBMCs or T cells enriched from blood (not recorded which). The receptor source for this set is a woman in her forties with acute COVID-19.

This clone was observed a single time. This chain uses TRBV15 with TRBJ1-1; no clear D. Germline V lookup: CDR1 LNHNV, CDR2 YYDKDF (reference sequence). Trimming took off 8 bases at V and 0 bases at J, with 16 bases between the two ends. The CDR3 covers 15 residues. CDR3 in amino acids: CATGKAAALNTEAFF. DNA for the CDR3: TGTGCCACCGGGAAAGCGGCAGCCTTGAACACTGAAGCTTTCTTT.

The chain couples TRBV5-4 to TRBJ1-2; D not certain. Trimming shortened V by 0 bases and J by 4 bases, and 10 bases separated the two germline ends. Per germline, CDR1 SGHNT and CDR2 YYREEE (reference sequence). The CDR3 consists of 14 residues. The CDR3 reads CASSLAAGSYGYTF. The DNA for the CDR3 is TGTGCCAGCAGCTTGGCCGCGGGATCCTATGGCTACACCTTC.

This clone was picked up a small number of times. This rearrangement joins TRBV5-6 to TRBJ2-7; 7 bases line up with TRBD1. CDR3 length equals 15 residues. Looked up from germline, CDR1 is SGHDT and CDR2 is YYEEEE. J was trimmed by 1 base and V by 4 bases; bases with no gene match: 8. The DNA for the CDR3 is TGTGCCAGCAGCGAACGTTTCAGGGGGTCCTACGAGCAGTACTTC. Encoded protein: CASSERFRGSYEQYF.

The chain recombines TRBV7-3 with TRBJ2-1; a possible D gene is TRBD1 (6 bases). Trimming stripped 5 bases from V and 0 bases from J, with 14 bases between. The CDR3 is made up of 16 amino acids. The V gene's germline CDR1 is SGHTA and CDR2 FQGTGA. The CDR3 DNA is TGTGCCAGCAGCCCTAGGGGGTCGAGCTCCTACAATGAGCAGTTCTTC. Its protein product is CASSPRGSSSYNEQFF.